Following are 14 T cell receptor beta chains from one sample sequenced in a study of T cell changes during pregnancy in multiple sclerosis. Clones were sequenced by immunoSEQ multiplex PCR, and TCRdb holds only the in-frame ones, with some missing. The sample carries around 60,000 clones, roughly 86% recorded once. The material was peripheral blood, obtained in the first trimester of pregnancy. All receptors derive from a female donor with multiple sclerosis, enrolled in a pregnancy study.

This chain connects TRBV4-1 to TRBJ2-3, with D maybe TRBD1 (5 bases). The CDR3 covers 13 residues. CDR1 and CDR2 from the germline V gene are MGHRA and YSYEKL. The V end was cut by 0 bases, the J end by 6 bases, with 7 bases between. The chain's CDR3 is CASSQDNRDTQYF. CDR3 nucleotides: TGCGCCAGCAGCCAAGACAACAGGGATACGCAGTATTTT.

The V and J genes are TRBV5-4 and TRBJ1-4, with 7 bases fitting TRBD1. This CDR3 contains 16 residues. V lost 5 bases, J lost 4 bases, and 11 bases stayed unmatched. The V gene's germline CDR1 is SGHNT and CDR2 YYREEE (reference sequence). For the CDR3, the DNA is TGTGCCAGCAGTTCGGCCCAGACAGGGCGTAATGAAAAACTGTTTTTT. It yields the protein CASSSAQTGRNEKLFF.

The chain joins TRBV27 to TRBJ2-1; 10 bases align to TRBD1. The CDR3 runs to 15 residues. Per germline, CDR1 MNHEY and CDR2 SMNVEV (reference sequence). Trimming cost V 2 bases and J 7 bases; bases outside gene matches: 5. CDR3 sequence reads: CASSLPGQGINEQFF. For the CDR3, the DNA is TGTGCCAGCAGTTTACCGGGACAGGGGATAAATGAGCAGTTCTTC.

The CDR3 region is CASTSNADLDGYTF. The CDR3 DNA sequence: TGTGCCAGTACCTCTAACGCGGATTTAGATGGCTACACCTTC. This chain connects TRBV19 to TRBJ1-2; D unresolved. With 7 bases removed from V and 6 bases from J, the gap between germline ends came to 18 bases. From germline, CDR1 is LNHDA and CDR2 SQIVND (reference sequence). This CDR3 is 14 amino acids long.

The J gene is TRBJ2-1, the V gene TRBV11-2; the match to TRBD2 covers 8 bases. The CDR3 is 15 residues long. Per the germline V gene, CDR1 is SGHAT and CDR2 is FQNNGV. After removal of 1 base from V and 3 bases from J, the junction contained 2 bases not matched to a gene. The CDR3 DNA sequence: TGTGCCAGCAGCTTAGGTACTAGCGGCTACAATGAGCAGTTCTTC. It specifies CASSLGTSGYNEQFF.

The V gene is TRBV10-3, the J gene TRBJ2-7; perhaps TRBD1 as D (6 bases). V shed 3 bases and J shed 4 bases, with 16 bases lying between them. The germline CDR1 and CDR2 sequences are ENHRY and SYGVKD. The CDR3 runs 15 residues. CDR3 in amino acids: CAISDSDRRPYEQYF. The CDR3 bases are TGTGCCATCAGTGATTCAGACAGGCGACCTTACGAGCAGTACTTC.

The gene calls are TRBV6-6 and TRBJ2-1, with D perhaps TRBD2 (7 bases). The CDR3 sequence is 15 residues long. Germline V lookup: CDR1 MNHNY, CDR2 SVGAGI (reference sequence). The V and J ends lost 2 bases and 3 bases respectively, with 11 bases between them. CDR3 nucleotide sequence: TGTGCCAGCAGTTACGAGGGGGAGGGCTACAATGAGCAGTTCTTC. Encoded protein: CASSYEGEGYNEQFF.

The chain joins TRBV6-1 to TRBJ2-7; 11 bases fit TRBD2. Looked up from germline, CDR1 is MNHNS and CDR2 is SASEGT. Losses at the gene ends were 4 bases for V and 6 bases for J; bases not matched to a gene: 5. The CDR3 is 14 amino acids. CDR3 sequence reads: CASSATSGIFEQYF. The CDR3 nucleotides read TGTGCCAGCAGTGCGACTAGCGGGATATTCGAGCAGTACTTC.

The chain uses TRBV5-1 and TRBJ2-5; the match to TRBD2 covers 15 bases. This CDR3 has 17 amino acids. The V gene end was trimmed by 4 bases and the J gene end by 5 bases; junction bases not matched to a gene: 9. Germline V gene sequence: CDR1 SGHRS, CDR2 YFSETQ. The CDR3 DNA reads as TGCGCCAGCAGCCAAGGACTAGCGGGAGGGCCTGGGGAGACCCAGTACTTC. It codes for CASSQGLAGGPGETQYF.

The chain joins TRBV4-2 to TRBJ1-1, with D perhaps matching TRBD1 (6 bases). This CDR3 spans 15 amino acids. From germline, CDR1 is LGHNA and CDR2 YNFKEQ. The V and J ends lost 1 base and 1 base respectively, with 10 bases between them. As DNA, the CDR3 is TGTGCCAGCAGCCAAGTGGGGGCAGGGAACACTGAAGCTTTCTTT. It codes for CASSQVGAGNTEAFF.

A word on this clone: The same CDR3 is also encoded by other DNA sequences in this sample. The CDR3 protein is CASSAGQSNQPQHF. The CDR3 coding sequence is TGTGCCAGCAGCGCGGGACAGAGTAATCAGCCCCAGCATTTT. V usage is TRBV6-5 and J usage is TRBJ1-5, with TRBD1 identical over 7 bases. Per the germline V gene, CDR1 is MNHEY and CDR2 is SVGAGI. The CDR3 sequence is 14 residues long. Trimming cost V 6 bases and J 4 bases; bases outside gene matches: 6.

The chain couples TRBV9 to TRBJ1-4; D ambiguous. V was pared by 0 bases and J by 4 bases, with 10 bases between. The CDR3 is made up of 15 amino acids. Germline lookup yields CDR1 SGDLS and CDR2 YYNGEE. CDR3 region: CASSVGGSGNEKLFF. The CDR3 DNA sequence: TGTGCCAGCAGCGTAGGAGGTTCGGGTAATGAAAAACTGTTTTTT.

For this clone: In the same sample, other DNA sequences code for this CDR3. The V call is TRBV29-1, the J call TRBJ2-1, with 7 nucleotides matching TRBD2. V trimming: 2 bases; J trimming: 0 bases; junction bases outside the gene matches: 7. In germline, CDR1 is SQVTM, CDR2 ANQGSEA. This CDR3 has 16 amino acids. The CDR3 protein is CSVESSAGSSYNEQFF. The DNA of the CDR3 is TGCAGCGTTGAATCCTCAGCGGGGAGCTCCTACAATGAGCAGTTCTTC.

V is TRBV4-3 and J is TRBJ1-5; D is undetermined. The CDR3 consists of 15 residues. Trimming took off 0 bases at V and 7 bases at J, with 13 bases between the two ends. Germline loops: CDR1 LGHNA, CDR2 YSLEER. The CDR3 is CASSQDWREDQPQHF. CDR3 DNA sequence: TGCGCCAGCAGCCAAGATTGGAGGGAAGACCAGCCCCAGCATTTT.